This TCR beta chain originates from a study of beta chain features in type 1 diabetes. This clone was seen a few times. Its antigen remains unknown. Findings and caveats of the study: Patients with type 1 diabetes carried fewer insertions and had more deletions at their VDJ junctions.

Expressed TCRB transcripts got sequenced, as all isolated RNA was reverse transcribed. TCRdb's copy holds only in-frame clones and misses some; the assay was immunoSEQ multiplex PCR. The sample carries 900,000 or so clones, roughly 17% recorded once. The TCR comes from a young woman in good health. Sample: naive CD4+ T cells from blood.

CDR3: CASSVVHRGEAFF. CDR3 nucleotides: TGTGCCAGCAGCGTAGTGCACAGGGGGGAAGCTTTCTTT. The gene calls are TRBV9 and TRBJ1-1; 8 bases map to TRBD1. The length of the CDR3 is 13 residues. V trimming: 0 bases; J trimming: 8 bases; junction bases outside the gene matches: 3. In germline, CDR1 is SGDLS, CDR2 YYNGEE.